This TCR beta chain was observed in a study of cytomegalovirus exposure and HLA in healthy donors. Study-level background: Early on, a data release was issued that held some 85 million unique TCRs from HLA-typed donors.

Comments on this clone: As yet, its antigen is unknown.

PCR used 60 Vbeta primers and 13 Jbeta primers. Assay: immunoSEQ multiplex PCR; the TCRdb copy retains only in-frame clones and omits some. Of roughly 120,000 clones listed, around two thirds are singletons. Germline assignment: CDR1 MRHNA and CDR2 SNTAGT. J lost 5 bases, V lost 4 bases, and 7 bases had no gene match. This CDR3 is built from 14 residues. Study observations and caveats: Indistinguishable V segments, including TRBV6-2 and TRBV6-3, were excluded.

The sequence derives from a man in his sixties in good health and CMV-seropositive. Sequencing was performed on PBMCs. This chain joins TRBV6-4 and TRBJ1-1; 7 nucleotides match TRBD1. The CDR3 coding sequence is TGTGCCAGCAGTGTGGAGGGGGCGCATACTGAAGCTTTCTTT. Translation gives CASSVEGAHTEAFF.